The present TCR beta chain was sequenced within a study of STAT3 mutations in large granular lymphocyte leukemia. This table comes from immunoSEQ multiplex PCR, and its TCRdb copy is limited to in-frame clones, with some not included. This sample carries approximately 42,000 clones, roughly 77% of them seen once, and the ten largest clones take 0.43%. In its sample, this clone was seen once. Its antigen is currently unknown. Findings and limits, study-wide: Every T-LGLL patient had at least one immunodominant TCRbeta clonotype. After therapy, about 35% of the 18 patients switched clonotypes, all new clones STAT3 wild type.

Germline loops: CDR1 MNHEY, CDR2 SMNVEV (reference sequence). The V gene end was trimmed by 5 bases and the J gene end by 2 bases; junction bases not matched to a gene: 4. CDR3 length: 14 residues. The TCR was taken from a human donor with T large granular lymphocyte leukemia. Some clones in this sample may be carry-over from other donors' samples. V is TRBV27 and J is TRBJ2-7; 9 nucleotides line up with TRBD1. Sequenced: PBMCs. The CDR3 is CASSPGQGPYEQYF. The CDR3, as DNA: TGTGCCAGCAGTCCGGGACAGGGACCCTACGAGCAGTACTTC.